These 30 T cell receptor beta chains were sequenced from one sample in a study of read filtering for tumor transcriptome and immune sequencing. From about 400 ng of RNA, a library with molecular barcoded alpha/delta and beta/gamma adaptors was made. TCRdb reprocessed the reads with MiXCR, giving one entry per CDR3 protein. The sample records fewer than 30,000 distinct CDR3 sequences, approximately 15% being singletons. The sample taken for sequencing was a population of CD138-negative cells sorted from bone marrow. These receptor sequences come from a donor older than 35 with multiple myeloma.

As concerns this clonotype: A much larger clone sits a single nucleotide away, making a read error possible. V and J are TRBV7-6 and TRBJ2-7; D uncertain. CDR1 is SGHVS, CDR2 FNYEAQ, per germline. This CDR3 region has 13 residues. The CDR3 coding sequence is TGTGCCGGCAGCCCCTGGGGTTTCTACGAGCAGTACTTC. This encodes CAGSPWGFYEQYF.

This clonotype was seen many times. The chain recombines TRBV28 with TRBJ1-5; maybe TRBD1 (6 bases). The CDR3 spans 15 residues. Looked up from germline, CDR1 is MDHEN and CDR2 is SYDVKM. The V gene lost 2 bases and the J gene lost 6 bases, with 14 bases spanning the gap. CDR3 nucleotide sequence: TGTGCCAGCAGTTTAACCGGAAGGGGGAGTCAGCCCCAGCATTTT. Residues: CASSLTGRGSQPQHF.

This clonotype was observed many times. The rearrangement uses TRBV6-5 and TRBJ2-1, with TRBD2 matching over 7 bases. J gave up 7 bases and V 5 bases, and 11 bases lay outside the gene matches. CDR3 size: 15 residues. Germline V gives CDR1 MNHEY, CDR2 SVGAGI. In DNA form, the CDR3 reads TGTGCCAGCAGTGACGGACTAGTCTTGGGGAATGAGCAGTTCTTC. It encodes CASSDGLVLGNEQFF.

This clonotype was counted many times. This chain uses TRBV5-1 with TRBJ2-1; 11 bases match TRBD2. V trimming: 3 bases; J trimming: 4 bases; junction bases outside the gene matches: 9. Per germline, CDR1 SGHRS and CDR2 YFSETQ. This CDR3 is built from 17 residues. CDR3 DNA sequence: TGCGCCAGCAGCTCTACAACTAGCGGGAGTTTTTACAATGAGCAGTTCTTC. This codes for CASSSTTSGSFYNEQFF.

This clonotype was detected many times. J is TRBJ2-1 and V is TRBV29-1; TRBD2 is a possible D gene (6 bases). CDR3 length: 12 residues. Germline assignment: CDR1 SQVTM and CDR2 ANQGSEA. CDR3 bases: TGCACCGTGGATAGCGGCTACAATGAGCAGTTCTTC. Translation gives CTVDSGYNEQFF.

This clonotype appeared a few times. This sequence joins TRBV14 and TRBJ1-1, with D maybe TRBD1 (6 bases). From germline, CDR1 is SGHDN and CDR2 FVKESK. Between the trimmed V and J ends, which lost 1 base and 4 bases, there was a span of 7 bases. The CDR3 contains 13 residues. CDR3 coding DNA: TGTGCCAGCAGCCAAGCAGGGGTCACTGAAGCTTTCTTT. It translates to CASSQAGVTEAFF.

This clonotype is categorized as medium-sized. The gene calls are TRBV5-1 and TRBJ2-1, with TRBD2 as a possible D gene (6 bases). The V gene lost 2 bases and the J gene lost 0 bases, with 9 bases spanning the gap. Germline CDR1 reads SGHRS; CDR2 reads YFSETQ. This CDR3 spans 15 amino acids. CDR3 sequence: CASSFGGSSYNEQFF. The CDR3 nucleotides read TGCGCCAGCAGCTTCGGGGGAAGCTCCTACAATGAGCAGTTCTTC. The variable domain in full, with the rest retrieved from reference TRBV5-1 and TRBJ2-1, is KAGVTQTPRYLIKTRGQQVTLSCSPISGHRSVSWYQQTPGQGLQFLFEYFSETQRNKGNFPGRFSGRQFSNSRSEMNVSTLELGDSALYLCASSFGGSSYNEQFFGPGTRLTVL.

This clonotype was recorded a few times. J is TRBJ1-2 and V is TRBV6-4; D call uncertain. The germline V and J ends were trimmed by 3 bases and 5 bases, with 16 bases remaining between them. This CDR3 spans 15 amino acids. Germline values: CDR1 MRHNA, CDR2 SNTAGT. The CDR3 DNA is TGTGCCAGCAGTGAAGAGGGCAGTCCCTCTTATGGCTACACCTTC. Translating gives CASSEEGSPSYGYTF.

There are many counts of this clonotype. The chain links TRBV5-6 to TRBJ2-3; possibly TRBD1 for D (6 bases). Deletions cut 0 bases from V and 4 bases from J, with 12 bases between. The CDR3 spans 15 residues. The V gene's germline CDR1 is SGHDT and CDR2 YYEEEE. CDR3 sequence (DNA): TGTGCCAGCAGCTTGGCAGGGGAGAACCCAGATACGCAGTATTTT. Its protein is CASSLAGENPDTQYF.

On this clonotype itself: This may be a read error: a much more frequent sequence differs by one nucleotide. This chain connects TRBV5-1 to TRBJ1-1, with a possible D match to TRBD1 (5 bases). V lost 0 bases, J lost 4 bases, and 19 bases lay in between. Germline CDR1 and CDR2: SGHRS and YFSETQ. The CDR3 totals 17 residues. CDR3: CASSLGPGRLGPTEAFF. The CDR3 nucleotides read TGCGCCAGCAGCTTGGGTCCGGGGCGCTTAGGCCCCACTGAAGCTTTCTTT.

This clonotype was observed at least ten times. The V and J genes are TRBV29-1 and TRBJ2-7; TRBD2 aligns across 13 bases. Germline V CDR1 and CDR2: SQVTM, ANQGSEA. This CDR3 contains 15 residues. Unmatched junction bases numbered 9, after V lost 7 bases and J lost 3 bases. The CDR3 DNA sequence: TGCAGCGCCTTACTAGCGGGAGGGCCTTTCTACGAGCAGTACTTC. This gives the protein CSALLAGGPFYEQYF.

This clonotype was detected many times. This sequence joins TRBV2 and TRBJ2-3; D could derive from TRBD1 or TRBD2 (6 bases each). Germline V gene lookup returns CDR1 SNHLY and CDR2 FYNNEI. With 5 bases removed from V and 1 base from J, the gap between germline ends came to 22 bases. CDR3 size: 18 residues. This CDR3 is CASSSRGDFWNRTDTQYF. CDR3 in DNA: TGTGCCAGCAGTTCGAGGGGGGACTTTTGGAATCGCACAGATACGCAGTATTTT.

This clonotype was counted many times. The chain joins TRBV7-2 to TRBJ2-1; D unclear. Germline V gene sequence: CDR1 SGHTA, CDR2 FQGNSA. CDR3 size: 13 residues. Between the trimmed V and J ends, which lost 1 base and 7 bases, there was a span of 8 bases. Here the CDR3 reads CASSLGSRNEQFF. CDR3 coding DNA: TGTGCCAGCAGCTTAGGATCCCGGAATGAGCAGTTCTTC.

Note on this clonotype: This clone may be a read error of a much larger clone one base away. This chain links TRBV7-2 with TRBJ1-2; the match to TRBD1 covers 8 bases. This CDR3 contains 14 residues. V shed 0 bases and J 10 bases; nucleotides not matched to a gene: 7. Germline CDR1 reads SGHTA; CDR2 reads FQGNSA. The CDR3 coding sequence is TGTGCCAGCAGCTTAGCCCAGGGGGCCGGTGACTACACCTTC. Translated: CASSLAQGAGDYTF.

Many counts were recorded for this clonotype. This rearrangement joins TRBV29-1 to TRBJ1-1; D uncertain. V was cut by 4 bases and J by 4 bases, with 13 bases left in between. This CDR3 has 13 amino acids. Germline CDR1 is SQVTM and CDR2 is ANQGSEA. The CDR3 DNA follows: TGCAGCGTTGCATCGTTCTTGACCACTGAAGCTTTCTTT. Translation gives CSVASFLTTEAFF.

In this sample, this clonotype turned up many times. This CDR3 reads CASSLRLQETQYF. CDR3 DNA: TGTGCCAGCAGCTTGCGGCTGCAAGAGACCCAGTACTTC. This chain links TRBV11-1 with TRBJ2-5; D is undetermined. CDR1 and CDR2 (germline): SGHAT, FQDESV (reference sequence). This CDR3 is built from 13 residues. V dropped 3 bases and J dropped 2 bases, with 7 bases sitting between them.

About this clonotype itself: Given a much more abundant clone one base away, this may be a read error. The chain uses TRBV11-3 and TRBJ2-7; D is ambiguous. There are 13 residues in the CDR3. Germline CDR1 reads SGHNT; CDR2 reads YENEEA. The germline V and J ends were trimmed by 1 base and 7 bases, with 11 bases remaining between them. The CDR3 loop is CASSLASPLEQYF. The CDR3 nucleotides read TGTGCCAGCAGCTTAGCAAGCCCGTTGGAGCAGTACTTC.

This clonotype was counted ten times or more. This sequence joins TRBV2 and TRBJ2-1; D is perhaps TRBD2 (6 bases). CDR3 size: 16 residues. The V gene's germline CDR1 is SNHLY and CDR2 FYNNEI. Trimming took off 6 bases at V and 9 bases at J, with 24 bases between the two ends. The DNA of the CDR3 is TGTGCCAGCAGACACGAGACTAGTTTGCGGAGGGGTGAGCAGTTCTTC. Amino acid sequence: CASRHETSLRRGEQFF.

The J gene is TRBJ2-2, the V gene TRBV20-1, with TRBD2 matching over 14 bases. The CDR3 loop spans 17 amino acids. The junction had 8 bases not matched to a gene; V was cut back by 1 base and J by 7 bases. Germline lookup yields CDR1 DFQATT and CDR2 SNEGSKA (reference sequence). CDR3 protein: CSARVGLAGAFSGELFF. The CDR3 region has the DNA TGCAGTGCTAGAGTGGGACTAGCGGGAGCTTTCAGCGGGGAGCTGTTTTTT.

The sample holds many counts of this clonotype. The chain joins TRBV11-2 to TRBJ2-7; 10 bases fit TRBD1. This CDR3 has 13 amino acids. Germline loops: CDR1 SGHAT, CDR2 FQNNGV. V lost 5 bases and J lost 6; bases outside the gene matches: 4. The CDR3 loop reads CASSTTGGPEQYF. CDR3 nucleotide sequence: TGTGCCAGCAGCACGACAGGGGGCCCCGAGCAGTACTTC.

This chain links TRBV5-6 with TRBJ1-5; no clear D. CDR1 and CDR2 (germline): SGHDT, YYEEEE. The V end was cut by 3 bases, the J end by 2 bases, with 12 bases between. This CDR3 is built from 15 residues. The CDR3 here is CASSSRTAGNQPQHF. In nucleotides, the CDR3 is TGTGCCAGCAGCTCAAGAACCGCGGGCAATCAGCCCCAGCATTTT.

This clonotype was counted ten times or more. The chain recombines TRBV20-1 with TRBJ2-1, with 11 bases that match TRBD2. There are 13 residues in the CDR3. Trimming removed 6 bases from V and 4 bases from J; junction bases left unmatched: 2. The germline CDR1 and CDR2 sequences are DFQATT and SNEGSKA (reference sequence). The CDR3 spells CSALAGGYNEQFF. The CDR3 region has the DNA TGCAGTGCCCTAGCGGGGGGTTACAATGAGCAGTTCTTC.

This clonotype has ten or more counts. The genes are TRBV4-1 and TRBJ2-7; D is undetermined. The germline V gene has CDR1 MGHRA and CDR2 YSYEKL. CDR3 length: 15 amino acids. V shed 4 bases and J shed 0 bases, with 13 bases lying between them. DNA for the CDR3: TGCGCCAGCAGCCTAGGGCACTCGAGCTCCTACGAGCAGTACTTC. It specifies CASSLGHSSSYEQYF.

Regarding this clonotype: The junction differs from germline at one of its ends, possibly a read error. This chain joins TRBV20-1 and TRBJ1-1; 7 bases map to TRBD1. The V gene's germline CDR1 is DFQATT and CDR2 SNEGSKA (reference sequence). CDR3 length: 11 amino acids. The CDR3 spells CSARDQRGRVF. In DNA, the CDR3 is TGCAGTGCTAGAGATCAAAGGGGGCGAGTCTTT.

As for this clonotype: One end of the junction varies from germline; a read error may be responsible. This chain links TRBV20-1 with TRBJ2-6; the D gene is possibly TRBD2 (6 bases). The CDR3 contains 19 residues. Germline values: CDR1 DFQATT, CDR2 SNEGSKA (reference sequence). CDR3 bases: TGCAGTGCTAGAGGTGCCGGGACTGAAATTCCTCCTGGGGACAACGTCCTGACTTTC. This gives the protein CSARGAGTEIPPGDNVLTF.

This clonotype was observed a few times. CDR3 sequence (DNA): TGCGCCGGACAGGGGGTGAATGGAGCCAAAAACATTCAGTACTTC. It codes for CAGQGVNGAKNIQYF. The rearrangement links TRBV23-1 to TRBJ2-4; 10 bases agree with TRBD1. TRBV23-1 is noted as an ORF with a role that remains uncertain. This CDR3 has 15 amino acids. After removal of 11 bases from V and 0 bases from J, the junction contained 7 bases not matched to a gene.

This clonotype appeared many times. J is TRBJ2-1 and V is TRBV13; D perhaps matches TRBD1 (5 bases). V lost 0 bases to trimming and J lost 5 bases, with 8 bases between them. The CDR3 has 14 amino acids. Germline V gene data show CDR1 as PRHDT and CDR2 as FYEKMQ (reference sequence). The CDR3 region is CASSLGTVNNEQFF. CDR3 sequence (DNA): TGTGCCAGCAGCTTAGGGACAGTGAACAATGAGCAGTTCTTC.

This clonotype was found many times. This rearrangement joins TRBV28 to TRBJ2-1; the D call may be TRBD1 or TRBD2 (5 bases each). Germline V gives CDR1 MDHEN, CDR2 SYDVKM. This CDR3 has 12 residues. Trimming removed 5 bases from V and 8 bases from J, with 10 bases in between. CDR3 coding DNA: TGTGCCAGCAGTGGGACGAGAGATGAGCAGTTCTTC. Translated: CASSGTRDEQFF.

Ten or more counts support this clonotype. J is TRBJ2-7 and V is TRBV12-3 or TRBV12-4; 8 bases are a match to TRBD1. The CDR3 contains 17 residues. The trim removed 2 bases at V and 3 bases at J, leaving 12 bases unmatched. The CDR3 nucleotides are TGTGCCAGCAGTTTAATTCTCGGGACAGGTAATGTCTACGAGCAGTACTTC. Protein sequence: CASSLILGTGNVYEQYF.

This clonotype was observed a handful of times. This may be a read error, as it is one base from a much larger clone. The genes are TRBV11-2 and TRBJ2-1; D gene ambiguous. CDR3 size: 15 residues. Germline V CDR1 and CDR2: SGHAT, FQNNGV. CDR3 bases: TGTGCCAGCAGATCACCGGGCCACCCTAACAATGTGCAGTTCTTC. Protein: CASRSPGHPNNVQFF.